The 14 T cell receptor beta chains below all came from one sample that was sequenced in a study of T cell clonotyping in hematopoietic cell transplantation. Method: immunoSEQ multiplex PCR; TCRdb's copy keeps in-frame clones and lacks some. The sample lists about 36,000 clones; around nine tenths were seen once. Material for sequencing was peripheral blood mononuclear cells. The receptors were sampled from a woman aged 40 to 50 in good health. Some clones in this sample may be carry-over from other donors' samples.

CDR3: CASSSWQAADTQYF. CDR3 DNA: TGTGCCAGCAGCTCATGGCAGGCTGCAGATACGCAGTATTTT. The chain carries TRBV5-6 and TRBJ2-3; D gene uncertain. The germline V gene encodes CDR1 SGHDT and CDR2 YYEEEE. V dropped 3 bases and J dropped 4 bases, with 12 bases sitting between them. The CDR3 sequence is 14 residues long.

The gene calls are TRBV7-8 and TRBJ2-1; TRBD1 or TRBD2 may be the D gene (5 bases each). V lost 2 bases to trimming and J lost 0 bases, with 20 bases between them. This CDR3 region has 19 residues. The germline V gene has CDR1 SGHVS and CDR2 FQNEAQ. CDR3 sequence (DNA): TGTGCCAGCAGCTTAATTGGGGGAATACGGCCCAGCTCCTACAATGAGCAGTTCTTC. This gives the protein CASSLIGGIRPSSYNEQFF.

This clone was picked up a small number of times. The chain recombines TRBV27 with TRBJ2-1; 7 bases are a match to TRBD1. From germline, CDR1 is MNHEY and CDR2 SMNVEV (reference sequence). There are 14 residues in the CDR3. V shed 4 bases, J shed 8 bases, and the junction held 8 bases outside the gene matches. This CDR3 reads CASSSTGASYEQFF. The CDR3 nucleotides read TGTGCCAGCAGTTCAACAGGGGCCTCCTATGAGCAGTTCTTC.

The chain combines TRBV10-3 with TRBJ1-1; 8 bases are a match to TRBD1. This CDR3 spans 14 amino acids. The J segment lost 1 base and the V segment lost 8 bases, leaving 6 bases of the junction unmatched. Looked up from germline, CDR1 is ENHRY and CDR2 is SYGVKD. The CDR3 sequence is CAIASDRANTEAFF. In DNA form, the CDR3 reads TGTGCCATCGCTTCGGACAGGGCGAACACTGAAGCTTTCTTT.

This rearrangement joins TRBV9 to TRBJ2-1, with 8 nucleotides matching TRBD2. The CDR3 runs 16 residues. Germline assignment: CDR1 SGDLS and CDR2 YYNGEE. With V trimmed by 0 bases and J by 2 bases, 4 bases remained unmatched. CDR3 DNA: TGTGCCAGCAGCGTAGGCGGTAGCGGGGCCTACAATGAGCAGTTCTTC. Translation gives CASSVGGSGAYNEQFF.

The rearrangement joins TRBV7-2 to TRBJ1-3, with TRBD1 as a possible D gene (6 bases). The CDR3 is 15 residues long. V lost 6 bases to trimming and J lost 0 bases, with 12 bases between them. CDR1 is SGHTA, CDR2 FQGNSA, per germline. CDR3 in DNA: TGTGCCAGCAGATATGAACAGGGCTCTGGAAACACCATATATTTT. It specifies CASRYEQGSGNTIYF.

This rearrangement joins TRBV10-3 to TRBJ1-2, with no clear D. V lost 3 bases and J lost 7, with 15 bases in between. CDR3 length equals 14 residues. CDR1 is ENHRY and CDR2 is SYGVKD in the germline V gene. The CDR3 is CAISDQGLSSGYTF. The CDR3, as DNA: TGTGCCATCAGTGACCAAGGGCTAAGCTCTGGCTACACCTTC.

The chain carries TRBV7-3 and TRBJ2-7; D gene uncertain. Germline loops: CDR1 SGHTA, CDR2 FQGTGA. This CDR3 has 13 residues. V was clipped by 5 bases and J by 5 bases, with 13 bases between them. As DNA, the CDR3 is TGTGCCAGCAGCCCCGAATTTGGTAACGAGCAGTACTTC. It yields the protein CASSPEFGNEQYF.

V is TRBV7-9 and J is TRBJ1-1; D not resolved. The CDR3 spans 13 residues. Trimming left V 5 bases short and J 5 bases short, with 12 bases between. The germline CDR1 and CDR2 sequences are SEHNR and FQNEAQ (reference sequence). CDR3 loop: CASSPSVVTEAFF. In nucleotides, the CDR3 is TGTGCCAGCAGCCCATCGGTGGTAACTGAAGCTTTCTTT.

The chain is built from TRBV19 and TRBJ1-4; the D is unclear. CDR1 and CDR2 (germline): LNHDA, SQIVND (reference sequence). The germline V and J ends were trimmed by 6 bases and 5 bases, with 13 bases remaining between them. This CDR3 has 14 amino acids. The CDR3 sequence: CASRSMGRNEKLFF. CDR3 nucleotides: TGTGCCAGTAGATCGATGGGGAGAAATGAAAAACTGTTTTTT.

The CDR3 loop is CAWGSNYGYTF. The CDR3 DNA sequence: TGTGCCTGGGGGAGTAACTATGGCTACACCTTC. The chain has TRBV30 and TRBJ1-2; D ambiguous. Germline assignment: CDR1 GTSNPN and CDR2 SVGIG (reference sequence). This CDR3 has 11 residues. Trimming cost V 5 bases and J 1 base, with 5 bases left between them. Variable domain in full (rest from reference TRBV30 and TRBJ1-2): SQTIHQWPATLVQPVGSPLSLECTVEGTSNPNLYWYRQAAGRGLQLLFYSVGIGQISSEVPQNLSASRPQDRQFILSSKKLLLSDSGFYLCAWGSNYGYTFGSGTRLTVV.

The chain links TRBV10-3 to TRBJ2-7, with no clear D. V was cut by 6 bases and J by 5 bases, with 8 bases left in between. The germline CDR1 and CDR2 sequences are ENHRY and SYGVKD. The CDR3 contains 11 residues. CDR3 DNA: TGTGCCATCAGAGGGATTCACGAGCAGTACTTC. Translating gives CAIRGIHEQYF.

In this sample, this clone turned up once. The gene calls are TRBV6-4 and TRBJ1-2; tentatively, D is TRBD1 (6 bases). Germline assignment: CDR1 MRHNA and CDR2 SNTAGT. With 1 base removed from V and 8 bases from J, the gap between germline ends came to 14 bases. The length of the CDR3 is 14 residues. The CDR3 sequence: CASSDLTGSGGYTF. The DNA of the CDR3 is TGTGCCAGCAGTGACTTAACAGGGAGCGGAGGCTACACCTTC.

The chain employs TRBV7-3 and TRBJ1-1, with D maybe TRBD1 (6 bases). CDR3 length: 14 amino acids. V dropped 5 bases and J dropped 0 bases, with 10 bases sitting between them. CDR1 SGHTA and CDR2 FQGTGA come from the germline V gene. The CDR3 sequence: CASSETGLNTEAFF. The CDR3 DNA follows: TGTGCCAGCAGCGAGACAGGTTTGAACACTGAAGCTTTCTTT.